This T cell receptor (beta chain) was recovered during a study of CD8 T cells in Susac syndrome. When the RNA was reverse transcribed, random hexamers were used with an input of roughly 0.45 to 1 ug. Across 54 Vbeta and 13 Jbeta, immunoSEQ multiplex PCR amplified TCR beta CDR3. TCRdb recomputed calls from the immunoSEQ multiplex PCR reads with MiXCR, one row per CDR3 protein. The table records 150,000 to 250,000 distinct CDR3 sequences, nearly 95% of them present only once. TCR beta was sequenced from blood CD8+ and CD4+ T cells. Trimming stripped 1 base from V and 6 bases from J, with 14 bases between. This CDR3 comprises 15 residues. CDR1 SGHRS and CDR2 YFSETQ come from the germline V gene.

This receptor was obtained from a human donor with multiple sclerosis. Sequencing used CD4+ T cells from PBMCs. The chain has TRBV5-1 and TRBJ2-1; D is unclear. The CDR3 DNA reads as TGCGCCAGCAGCTTGTCGACGACCCTGGGCAATGAGCAGTTCTTC. It is translated as CASSLSTTLGNEQFF.